This passage covers 4 T cell receptor beta chains from one sample sequenced in a study of blood T cell repertoires in COVID-19 (dated by TCRdb to about 2020). The method behind the library was the immunoSEQ multiplex PCR assay. In its TCRdb copy, this immuneACCESS table keeps in-frame sequences only and misses some clones. Where compared with another copy, unresolved V genes explain less than half of these, and the others have no known cause. The sample table lists about 20,000 clones, approximately 88% of them with a count of one. 5% of the sample lies in the top ten. Sample: PBMCs or T cells enriched from blood (not recorded which). These receptors came from a young woman who had recovered from COVID-19.

The rearrangement joins TRBV25-1 to TRBJ1-1; D gene uncertain. Trimming pared 1 base from V and 10 bases from J, leaving 13 bases between. CDR1 and CDR2 (germline): MGHDK, SYGVNS. This CDR3 contains 13 residues. The CDR3 nucleotides are TGTGCCAGCAGTGAATCCCCCTTGCGGGGAGCTTTCTTT. Residues: CASSESPLRGAFF.

This clone was counted a few times. The chain carries TRBV6-5 and TRBJ1-2, with 8 positions matching TRBD1. V was pared by 2 bases and J by 5 bases, with 7 bases of the junction left unmatched. The CDR3 sequence is 15 residues long. The germline CDR1 and CDR2 sequences are MNHEY and SVGAGI. The CDR3 DNA reads as TGTGCCAGCAGTTACCGAGGACAGGGTAGTTATGGCTACACCTTC. It specifies CASSYRGQGSYGYTF.

V and J are TRBV6-1 and TRBJ1-2; 10 positions match TRBD1. Germline V gene data show CDR1 as MNHNS and CDR2 as SASEGT. The V gene end was trimmed by 2 bases and the J gene end by 3 bases; junction bases not matched to a gene: 3. This CDR3 has 15 amino acids. CDR3 amino acids: CASSERGTGDYGYTF. CDR3 in DNA: TGTGCCAGCAGTGAACGCGGGACAGGGGACTATGGCTACACCTTC.

This chain uses TRBV5-1 with TRBJ1-1, with TRBD1 as a possible D gene (5 bases). CDR1 is SGHRS and CDR2 is YFSETQ in the germline V gene. This CDR3 is built from 13 residues. V dropped 4 bases and J dropped 0 bases, with 7 bases sitting between them. The CDR3 nucleotides read TGCGCCAGCAGCAGGGACTTGAACACTGAAGCTTTCTTT. It is translated as CASSRDLNTEAFF.